This TCR beta chain comes out of a study of OX40 agonist ivuxolimab in advanced cancers. About the research overall: Of mixed ages from about 23 to 79 and averaging about 56 years, the group was 65% to 85% male. Findings and limits, study-wide: Compared with CD4+, CD8+ T cells on average had more expanded clones.

Patients were ruled out by autoimmune disease history or systemic immunosuppression. Note on this clone: Antigen: not known.

The length of the CDR3 is 14 residues. CDR1 and CDR2 from the germline V gene are MNHEY and SMNVEV (reference sequence). Assay: immunoSEQ multiplex PCR; the TCRdb copy retains only in-frame clones and omits some. The top ten clones hold roughly 7.1% of a sample with 65,000 to 85,000 clones, 84% of them seen once. The sample consisted of CD4+ or CD8+ T cells sorted from blood, taken in a trial of the OX40 agonist ivuxolimab. The V call is TRBV27, the J call TRBJ2-5; 9 nucleotides agree with TRBD1. TRBJ2-7 matches the DNA end more closely, so the J call is doubtful. This TCR was recovered from an adult with an advanced solid tumor such as melanoma, head and neck, liver or kidney cancer. This chain's CDR3 is CASSRGTGFYEQYF. The CDR3 region has the DNA TGTGCCAGCAGCAGGGGGACAGGGTTCTACGAGCAGTACTTC.